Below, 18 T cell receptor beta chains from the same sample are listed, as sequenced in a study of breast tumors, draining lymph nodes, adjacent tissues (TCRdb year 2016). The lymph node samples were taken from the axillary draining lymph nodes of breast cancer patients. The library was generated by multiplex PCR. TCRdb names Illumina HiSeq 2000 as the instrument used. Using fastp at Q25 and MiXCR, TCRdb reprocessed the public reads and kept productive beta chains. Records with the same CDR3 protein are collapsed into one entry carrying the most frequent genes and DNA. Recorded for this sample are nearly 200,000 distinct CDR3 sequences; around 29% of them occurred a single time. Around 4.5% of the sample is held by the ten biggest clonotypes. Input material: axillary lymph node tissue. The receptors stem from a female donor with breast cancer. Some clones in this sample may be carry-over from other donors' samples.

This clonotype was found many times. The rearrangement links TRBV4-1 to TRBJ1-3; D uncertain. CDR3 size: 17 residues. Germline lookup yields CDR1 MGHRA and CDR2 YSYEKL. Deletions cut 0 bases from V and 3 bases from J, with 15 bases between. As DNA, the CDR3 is TGCGCCAGCAGCCAAGATACGAGTGCCAGCGGTGGAAACACCATATATTTT. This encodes CASSQDTSASGGNTIYF.

The CDR3 DNA reads TGCGCCAGCAGCTTGGAGGAGTCAGGGACCCCGGGGGAGACCCAGTACTTC. Translating gives CASSLEESGTPGETQYF. The chain links TRBV5-1 to TRBJ2-5; D possibly matches TRBD1 or TRBD2 (5 bases each). The germline V gene has CDR1 SGHRS and CDR2 YFSETQ. V was cut by 0 bases and J by 5 bases, with 20 bases left in between. The CDR3 runs to 17 residues.

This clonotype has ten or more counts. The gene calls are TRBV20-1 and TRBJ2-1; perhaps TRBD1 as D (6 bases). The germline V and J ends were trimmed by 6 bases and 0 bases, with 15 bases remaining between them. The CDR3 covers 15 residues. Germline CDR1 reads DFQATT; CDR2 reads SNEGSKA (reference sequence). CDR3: CSATSRGSSYNEQFF. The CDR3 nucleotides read TGCAGTGCCACCTCCAGGGGAAGCTCCTACAATGAGCAGTTCTTC.

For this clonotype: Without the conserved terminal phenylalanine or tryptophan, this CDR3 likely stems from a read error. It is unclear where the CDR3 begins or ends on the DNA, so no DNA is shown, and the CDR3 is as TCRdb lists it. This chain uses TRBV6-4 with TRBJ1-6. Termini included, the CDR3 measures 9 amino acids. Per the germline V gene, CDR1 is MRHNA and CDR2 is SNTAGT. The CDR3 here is CASSDSNRI.

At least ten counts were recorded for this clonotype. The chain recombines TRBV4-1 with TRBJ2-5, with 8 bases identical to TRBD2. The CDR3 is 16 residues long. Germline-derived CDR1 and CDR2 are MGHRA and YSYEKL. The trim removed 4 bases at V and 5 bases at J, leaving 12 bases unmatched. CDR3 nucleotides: TGCGCCAGCAGCCTCGTTCCCCAGCGGGGGTTGGAGACCCAGTACTTC. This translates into CASSLVPQRGLETQYF.

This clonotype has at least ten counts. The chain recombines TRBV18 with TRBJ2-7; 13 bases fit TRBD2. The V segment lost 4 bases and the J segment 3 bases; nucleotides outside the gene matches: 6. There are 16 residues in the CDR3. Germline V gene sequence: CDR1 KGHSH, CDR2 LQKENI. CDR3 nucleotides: TGTGCCAGCTCACTAGGGACTAGCGGGACTGGCTACGAGCAGTACTTC. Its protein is CASSLGTSGTGYEQYF.

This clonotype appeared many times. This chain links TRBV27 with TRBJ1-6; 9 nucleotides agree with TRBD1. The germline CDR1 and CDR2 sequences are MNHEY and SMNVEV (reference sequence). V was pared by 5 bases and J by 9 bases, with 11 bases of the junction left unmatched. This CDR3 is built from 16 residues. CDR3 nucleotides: TGTGCCAGCAGTGCGAGCCGGGACAGGGTTGTTTCACCCCTCCACTTT. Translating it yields CASSASRDRVVSPLHF.

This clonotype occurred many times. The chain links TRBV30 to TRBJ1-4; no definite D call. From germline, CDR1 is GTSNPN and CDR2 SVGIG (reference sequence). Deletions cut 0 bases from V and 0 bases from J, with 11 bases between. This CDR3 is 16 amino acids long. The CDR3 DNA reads TGTGCCTGGAGTGTACGAAGGAGTGCAACTAATGAAAAACTGTTTTTT. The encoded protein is CAWSVRRSATNEKLFF.

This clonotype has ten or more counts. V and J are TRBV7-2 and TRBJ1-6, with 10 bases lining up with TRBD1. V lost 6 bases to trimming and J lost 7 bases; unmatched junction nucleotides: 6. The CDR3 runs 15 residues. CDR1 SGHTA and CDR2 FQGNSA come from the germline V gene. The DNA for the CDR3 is TGTGCCAGCAGAGCCCCGGGACAGGGGAATTCACCCCTCCACTTT. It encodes CASRAPGQGNSPLHF.

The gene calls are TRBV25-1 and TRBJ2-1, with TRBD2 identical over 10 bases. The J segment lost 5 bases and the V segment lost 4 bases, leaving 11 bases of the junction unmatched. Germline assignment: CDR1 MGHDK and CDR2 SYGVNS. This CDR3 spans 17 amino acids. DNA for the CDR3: TGTGCCAGCAGTGCTAGACCGCCTGGACTAGCGGACAATGAGCAGTTCTTC. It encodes CASSARPPGLADNEQFF.

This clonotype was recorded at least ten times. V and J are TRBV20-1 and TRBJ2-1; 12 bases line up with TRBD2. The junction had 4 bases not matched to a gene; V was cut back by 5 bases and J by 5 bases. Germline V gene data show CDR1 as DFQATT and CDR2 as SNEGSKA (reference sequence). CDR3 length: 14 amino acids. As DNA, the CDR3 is TGCAGTGCTCCACTAGCGGGAGGAAACAATGAGCAGTTCTTC. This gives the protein CSAPLAGGNNEQFF.

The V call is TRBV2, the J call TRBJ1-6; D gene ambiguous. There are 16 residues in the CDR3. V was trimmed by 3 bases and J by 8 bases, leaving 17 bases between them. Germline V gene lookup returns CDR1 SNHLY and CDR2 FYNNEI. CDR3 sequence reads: CASSDLTATEYSPLHF. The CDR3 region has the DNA TGTGCCAGCAGTGATCTAACGGCCACGGAGTATTCACCCCTCCACTTT.

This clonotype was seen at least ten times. CDR3 sequence reads: CASSLGSGTEQFF. The CDR3 nucleotides read TGTGCCAGCAGCTTAGGGTCCGGGACAGAACAGTTCTTC. The chain recombines TRBV7-9 with TRBJ2-1; 7 bases agree with TRBD1. Per germline, CDR1 SEHNR and CDR2 FQNEAQ (reference sequence). Unmatched junction bases numbered 7, after V lost 1 base and J lost 13 bases. The CDR3 consists of 13 residues. Full variable domain (outside the CDR3, taken from reference TRBV7-9 and TRBJ2-1): DTGVSQNPRHKITKRGQNVTFRCDPISEHNRLYWYRQTLGQGPEFLTYFQNEAQLEKSRLLSDRFSAERPKGSFSTLEIQRTEQGDSAMYLCASSLGSGTEQFFGPGTRLTVL.

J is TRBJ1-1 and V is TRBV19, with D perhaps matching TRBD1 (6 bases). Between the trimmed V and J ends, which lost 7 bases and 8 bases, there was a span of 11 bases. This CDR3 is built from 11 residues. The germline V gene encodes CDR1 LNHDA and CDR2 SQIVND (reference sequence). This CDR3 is CASKADSEAFF. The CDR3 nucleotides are TGTGCCAGTAAGGCGGACAGCGAAGCTTTCTTT. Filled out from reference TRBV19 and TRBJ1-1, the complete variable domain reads DGGITQSPKYLFRKEGQNVTLSCEQNLNHDAMYWYRQDPGQGLRLIYYSQIVNDFQKGDIAEGYSVSREKKESFPLTVTSAQKNPTAFYLCASKADSEAFFGQGTRLTVV.

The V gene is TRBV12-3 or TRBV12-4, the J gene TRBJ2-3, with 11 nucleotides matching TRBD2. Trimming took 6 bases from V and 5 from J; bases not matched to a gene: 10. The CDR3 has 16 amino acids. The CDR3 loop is CASSQNSGRGKDTQYF. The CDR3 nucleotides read TGTGCCAGCAGCCAAAATAGCGGGAGGGGCAAAGATACGCAGTATTTT.

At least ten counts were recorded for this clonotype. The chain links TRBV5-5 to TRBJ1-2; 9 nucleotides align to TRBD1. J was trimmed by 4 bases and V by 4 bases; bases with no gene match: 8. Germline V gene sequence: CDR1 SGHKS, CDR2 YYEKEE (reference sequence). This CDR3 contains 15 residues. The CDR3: CASSPSQGAGYGYTF. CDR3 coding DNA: TGTGCCAGCAGCCCCTCACAGGGGGCAGGCTATGGCTACACCTTC.

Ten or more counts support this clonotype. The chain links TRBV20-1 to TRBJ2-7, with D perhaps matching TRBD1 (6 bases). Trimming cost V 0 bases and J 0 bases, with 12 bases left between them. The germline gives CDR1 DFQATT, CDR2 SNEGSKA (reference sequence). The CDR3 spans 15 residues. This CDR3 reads CSAREGQFSSYEQYF. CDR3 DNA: TGCAGTGCTAGAGAAGGACAGTTCTCCTCCTACGAGCAGTACTTC.

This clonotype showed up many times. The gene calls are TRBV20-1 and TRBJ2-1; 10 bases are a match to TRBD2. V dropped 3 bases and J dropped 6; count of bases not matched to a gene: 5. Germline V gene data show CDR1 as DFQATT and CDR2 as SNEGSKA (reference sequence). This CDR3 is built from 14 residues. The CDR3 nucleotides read TGCAGTGCTAGGACTAGCGGGTTGCTCAATGAGCAGTTCTTC. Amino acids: CSARTSGLLNEQFF.